This passage covers 27 T cell receptor beta chains from one sample sequenced in a study of OX40 agonist ivuxolimab in advanced cancers. The assay was immunoSEQ multiplex PCR, and TCRdb's table has in-frame clones only and misses some. Of tens of thousands of clones listed, 85% are singletons. Source: CD4+ or CD8+ T cells sorted from blood, taken in a trial of the OX40 agonist ivuxolimab. The receptors derive from an adult with an advanced solid tumor such as melanoma, head and neck, liver or kidney cancer.

J is TRBJ2-3 and V is TRBV10-3; D possibly corresponds to TRBD2 (5 bases). CDR1 is ENHRY and CDR2 is SYGVKD in the germline V gene. Trimming stripped 4 bases from V and 1 base from J, with 15 bases between. CDR3 length equals 16 residues. The CDR3 is CAISAVGEQGTDTQYF. The CDR3 DNA reads TGTGCCATCAGTGCTGTCGGGGAGCAGGGCACAGATACGCAGTATTTT.

The V call is TRBV2, the J call TRBJ2-2; D not certain. The length of the CDR3 is 11 residues. Germline CDR1 reads SNHLY; CDR2 reads FYNNEI. Trimming shortened V by 8 bases and J by 7 bases, and 8 bases separated the two germline ends. The CDR3 protein is CASLDIGELFF. CDR3 DNA: TGTGCCAGCTTAGACATCGGGGAGCTGTTTTTT.

The genes are TRBV6-5 and TRBJ2-7; D might be TRBD1 (5 bases). Deletions cut 6 bases from V and 2 bases from J, with 14 bases between. This CDR3 contains 14 residues. Germline loops: CDR1 MNHEY, CDR2 SVGAGI. CDR3 DNA sequence: TGTGCCAGCAGGCTCGTACAGGCCGCCTACGAGCAGTACTTC. Translating it yields CASRLVQAAYEQYF.

The rearrangement uses TRBV7-9 and TRBJ2-2; unclear D gene. The ends were cut back, 3 bases at V and 3 bases at J, with 11 bases in the middle. Germline V CDR1 and CDR2: SEHNR, FQNEAQ (reference sequence). The CDR3 is made up of 15 amino acids. The CDR3 protein is CASSFVDGDTGELFF. The CDR3 DNA reads TGTGCCAGCAGCTTCGTCGACGGCGACACCGGGGAGCTGTTTTTT.

This clone was counted once. The rearrangement joins TRBV7-6 to TRBJ2-3, with 8 bases lining up with TRBD2. CDR1 and CDR2 from the germline V gene are SGHVS and FNYEAQ. CDR3 length equals 16 residues. V trimming: 2 bases; J trimming: 2 bases; junction bases outside the gene matches: 6. The CDR3 coding sequence is TGTGCCAGCAGCTTAAGCGGGGGAGTTTACACAGATACGCAGTATTTT. Translation: CASSLSGGVYTDTQYF. Filled out from reference TRBV7-6 and TRBJ2-3, the complete variable domain reads GAGVSQSPRYKVTKRGQDVALRCDPISGHVSLYWYRQALGQGPEFLTYFNYEAQQDKSGLPNDRFSAERPEGSISTLTIQRTEQRDSAMYRCASSLSGGVYTDTQYFGPGTRLTVL.

This rearrangement joins TRBV5-4 to TRBJ2-7; the D is unclear. Germline CDR1 SGHNT, CDR2 YYREEE (reference sequence). V gave up 2 bases and J gave up 2 bases, with 8 bases separating them. The CDR3 covers 13 residues. Here the CDR3 reads CASSFIQAYEQYF. CDR3 DNA: TGTGCCAGCAGCTTTATTCAGGCCTACGAGCAGTACTTC.

The chain employs TRBV7-9 and TRBJ2-2, with 7 bases matching TRBD1. From germline, CDR1 is SEHNR and CDR2 FQNEAQ (reference sequence). V trimming: 3 bases; J trimming: 4 bases; junction bases outside the gene matches: 8. The CDR3 has 16 amino acids. The CDR3 reads CASSFSGTAITGELFF. The CDR3 DNA reads TGTGCCAGCAGCTTTTCCGGGACAGCGATCACCGGGGAGCTGTTTTTT.

The chain is built from TRBV5-4 and TRBJ2-3; D tentatively reads TRBD1 or TRBD2 (6 bases each). Germline values: CDR1 SGHNT, CDR2 YYREEE (reference sequence). V was cut by 1 base and J by 5 bases, with 14 bases left in between. There are 15 residues in the CDR3. This CDR3 is CASSLLGGRLDTQYF. The CDR3 DNA is TGTGCCAGCAGCTTGTTGGGGGGCCGATTAGATACGCAGTATTTT.

The chain is built from TRBV7-9 and TRBJ1-5; 8 bases fit TRBD1. With V trimmed by 3 bases and J by 7 bases, 2 bases remained unmatched. There are 13 residues in the CDR3. CDR1 and CDR2 from the germline V gene are SEHNR and FQNEAQ (reference sequence). The CDR3 here is CASSLTGAQPQHF. The CDR3 nucleotides read TGTGCCAGCAGCTTGACAGGGGCCCAGCCCCAGCATTTT.

The rearrangement links TRBV7-2 to TRBJ2-3; D is undetermined. The CDR3 totals 15 residues. V was cut by 5 bases and J by 0 bases, with 12 bases left in between. Germline CDR1 reads SGHTA; CDR2 reads FQGNSA. The DNA for the CDR3 is TGTGCCAGCAGCCAAGATGTTACTAGCACAGATACGCAGTATTTT. Translated, it gives CASSQDVTSTDTQYF.

The gene calls are TRBV7-9 and TRBJ2-7, with a possible D match to TRBD2 (5 bases). Deletions cut 5 bases from V and 3 bases from J, with 11 bases between. Germline V gene sequence: CDR1 SEHNR, CDR2 FQNEAQ (reference sequence). This CDR3 has 13 amino acids. This chain's CDR3 is CASSMAGDYEQYF. The CDR3 DNA sequence: TGTGCCAGCAGCATGGCCGGGGACTACGAGCAGTACTTC.

The chain recombines TRBV4-1 with TRBJ1-1, with a tentative D call TRBD1 (5 bases). V was shortened by 2 bases and J by 7 bases, with 11 bases between the two germline ends. This CDR3 spans 13 amino acids. In germline, CDR1 is MGHRA, CDR2 YSYEKL. The DNA for the CDR3 is TGCGCCAGCAGCCAACCAGGGAAAATTGAAGCTTTCTTT. Translating gives CASSQPGKIEAFF.

CDR3 in amino acids: CASSQDFTNYGYTF. The DNA for the CDR3 is TGTGCCAGCAGCCAAGATTTTACTAACTATGGCTACACCTTC. This chain uses TRBV4-2 with TRBJ1-2; no clear D gene. V lost 0 bases and J lost 0, with 5 bases in between. Germline assignment: CDR1 LGHNA and CDR2 YNFKEQ. CDR3 length: 14 amino acids.

The V and J genes are TRBV19 and TRBJ1-6, with 7 bases matching TRBD1. The CDR3 is 17 amino acids. Germline trimming cut 3 bases from V and 0 bases from J; bases unmatched to any gene: 5. Germline-derived CDR1 and CDR2 are LNHDA and SQIVND (reference sequence). Here the CDR3 DNA reads TGTGCCAGTAGTATTCGGGACAGCGACTCCTATAATTCACCCCTCCACTTT. This translates into CASSIRDSDSYNSPLHF.

This clone appeared once. CDR3 loop: CASSLRDLGPNEQFF. The DNA for the CDR3 is TGTGCCAGCAGTCTCCGGGACCTGGGCCCCAATGAGCAGTTCTTC. The rearrangement links TRBV7-9 to TRBJ2-1; perhaps D is TRBD1 or TRBD2 (5 bases each). Looked up from germline, CDR1 is SEHNR and CDR2 is FQNEAQ (reference sequence). The CDR3 consists of 15 residues. Trimming took 6 bases from V and 6 from J, leaving 18 bases between them.

The chain links TRBV21-1 to TRBJ2-7; the listed D gene, TRBD1, was not tested against the DNA. TRBV21-1 is flagged as a pseudogene. This CDR3 is 13 amino acids long. The CDR3 protein is CASPKWGSYEQYV. As DNA, the CDR3 is TGTGCCAGCCCTAAATGGGGCTCCTACGAGCAGTACGTC.

The chain couples TRBV6-1 to TRBJ2-1; possibly TRBD2 for D (6 bases). V shed 1 base and J shed 10 bases, with 32 bases lying between them. Germline V gene data show CDR1 as MNHNS and CDR2 as SASEGT. CDR3 size: 20 residues. The CDR3 DNA reads TGTGCCAGCAGTGAAGTTCCAGGACGGATGTCAGGGAGGTTCGGGAACGAGCAGTTCTTC. This codes for CASSEVPGRMSGRFGNEQFF.

The rearrangement joins TRBV7-9 to TRBJ1-1; D is undetermined. Germline lookup yields CDR1 SEHNR and CDR2 FQNEAQ (reference sequence). The germline V and J ends were trimmed by 4 bases and 1 base, with 10 bases remaining between them. The CDR3 is 14 amino acids. This chain's CDR3 is CASSSRRENTEAFF. In DNA form, the CDR3 reads TGTGCCAGCAGCTCCCGGAGAGAGAACACTGAAGCTTTCTTT.

The chain links TRBV10-3 to TRBJ2-7, with 9 bases aligning to TRBD1. The J segment lost 3 bases and the V segment lost 2 bases, leaving 5 bases of the junction unmatched. There are 15 residues in the CDR3. Germline CDR1 and CDR2: ENHRY and SYGVKD. Written as DNA, the CDR3 is TGTGCCATCAGTGAGAAGGGACAGGGCCTCTACGAGCAGTACTTC. Protein sequence: CAISEKGQGLYEQYF.

The CDR3 sequence is CASRWGNTEAFF. CDR3 DNA sequence: TGTGCCAGCAGATGGGGGAACACTGAAGCTTTCTTT. J is TRBJ1-1 and V is TRBV7-9; D gene uncertain. With 6 bases removed from V and 1 base from J, the gap between germline ends came to 6 bases. CDR3 length equals 12 residues. Germline V gene lookup returns CDR1 SEHNR and CDR2 FQNEAQ (reference sequence).

This chain joins TRBV23-1 and TRBJ1-5; no clear D gene. TRBV23-1 falls under the ORF class, with uncertain function. The CDR3 has 12 residues. The V and J ends lost 6 bases and 11 bases respectively, with 14 bases between them. The CDR3 DNA follows: TGCGCCAGCAGCCGACCGGAGGTGGCCCAGCATTTT. Residues: CASSRPEVAQHF.

V usage is TRBV19 and J usage is TRBJ1-2; D may be TRBD1 (5 bases). Germline CDR1 and CDR2: LNHDA and SQIVND (reference sequence). CDR3 length: 18 amino acids. With 0 bases removed from V and 3 bases from J, the gap between germline ends came to 20 bases. The DNA of the CDR3 is TGTGCCAGTAGTATAGATCCCGGACGGCCAGGGACGGACTATGGCTACACCTTC. Translated, it gives CASSIDPGRPGTDYGYTF.

This chain joins TRBV5-8 and TRBJ1-1; D is unresolved. Between the trimmed V and J ends, which lost 4 bases and 0 bases, there was a span of 13 bases. The CDR3 is 15 residues long. CDR1 SGHTS and CDR2 YDEGEE come from the germline V gene. The CDR3 is CASSGWGEVNTEAFF. The CDR3 nucleotides read TGTGCCAGCAGCGGGTGGGGTGAGGTGAACACTGAAGCTTTCTTT.

The rearrangement joins TRBV9 to TRBJ2-1; no definite D call. The CDR3 runs to 13 residues. The germline V gene encodes CDR1 SGDLS and CDR2 YYNGEE. Trimming removed 2 bases from V and 8 bases from J, with 11 bases in between. This CDR3 reads CASSVGYGDEQFF. The CDR3 DNA reads TGTGCCAGCAGCGTGGGTTATGGGGATGAGCAGTTCTTC. Together with reference TRBV9 and TRBJ2-1, the CDR3 gives the full variable domain: DSGVTQTPKHLITATGQRVTLRCSPRSGDLSVYWYQQSLDQGLQFLIQYYNGEERAKGNILERFSAQQFPDLHSELNLSSLELGDSALYFCASSVGYGDEQFFGPGTRLTVL.

This clone was detected only once. Other DNA sequences in this sample translate to the same CDR3. The chain links TRBV4-3 to TRBJ2-5; D is uncertain. Trimming removed 1 base at V and 5 bases at J, with 8 bases between. Germline CDR1 is LGHNA and CDR2 is YSLEER. The CDR3 is 13 residues long. The CDR3 region is CASSQGAGETQYF. CDR3 sequence (DNA): TGCGCCAGCAGCCAAGGGGCCGGCGAGACCCAGTACTTC.

The V call is TRBV27, the J call TRBJ1-2; D is undetermined. This CDR3 has 17 amino acids. CDR1 is MNHEY, CDR2 SMNVEV, per germline (reference sequence). V was cut by 6 bases and J by 4 bases, with 24 bases left in between. CDR3 nucleotides: TGTGCCAGCAGCCCACAGCCCGGACTATTGGGAATCTATGGCTACACCTTC. It is translated as CASSPQPGLLGIYGYTF.

The chain couples TRBV28 to TRBJ1-5; TRBD1 matches 9 bases. V gave up 6 bases and J gave up 0 bases; unmatched junction bases: 3. Germline V gives CDR1 MDHEN, CDR2 SYDVKM. This CDR3 has 15 amino acids. The CDR3 loop is CASRRTGVSNQPQHF. The CDR3 region has the DNA TGTGCCAGCAGACGGACAGGGGTTAGCAATCAGCCCCAGCATTTT.